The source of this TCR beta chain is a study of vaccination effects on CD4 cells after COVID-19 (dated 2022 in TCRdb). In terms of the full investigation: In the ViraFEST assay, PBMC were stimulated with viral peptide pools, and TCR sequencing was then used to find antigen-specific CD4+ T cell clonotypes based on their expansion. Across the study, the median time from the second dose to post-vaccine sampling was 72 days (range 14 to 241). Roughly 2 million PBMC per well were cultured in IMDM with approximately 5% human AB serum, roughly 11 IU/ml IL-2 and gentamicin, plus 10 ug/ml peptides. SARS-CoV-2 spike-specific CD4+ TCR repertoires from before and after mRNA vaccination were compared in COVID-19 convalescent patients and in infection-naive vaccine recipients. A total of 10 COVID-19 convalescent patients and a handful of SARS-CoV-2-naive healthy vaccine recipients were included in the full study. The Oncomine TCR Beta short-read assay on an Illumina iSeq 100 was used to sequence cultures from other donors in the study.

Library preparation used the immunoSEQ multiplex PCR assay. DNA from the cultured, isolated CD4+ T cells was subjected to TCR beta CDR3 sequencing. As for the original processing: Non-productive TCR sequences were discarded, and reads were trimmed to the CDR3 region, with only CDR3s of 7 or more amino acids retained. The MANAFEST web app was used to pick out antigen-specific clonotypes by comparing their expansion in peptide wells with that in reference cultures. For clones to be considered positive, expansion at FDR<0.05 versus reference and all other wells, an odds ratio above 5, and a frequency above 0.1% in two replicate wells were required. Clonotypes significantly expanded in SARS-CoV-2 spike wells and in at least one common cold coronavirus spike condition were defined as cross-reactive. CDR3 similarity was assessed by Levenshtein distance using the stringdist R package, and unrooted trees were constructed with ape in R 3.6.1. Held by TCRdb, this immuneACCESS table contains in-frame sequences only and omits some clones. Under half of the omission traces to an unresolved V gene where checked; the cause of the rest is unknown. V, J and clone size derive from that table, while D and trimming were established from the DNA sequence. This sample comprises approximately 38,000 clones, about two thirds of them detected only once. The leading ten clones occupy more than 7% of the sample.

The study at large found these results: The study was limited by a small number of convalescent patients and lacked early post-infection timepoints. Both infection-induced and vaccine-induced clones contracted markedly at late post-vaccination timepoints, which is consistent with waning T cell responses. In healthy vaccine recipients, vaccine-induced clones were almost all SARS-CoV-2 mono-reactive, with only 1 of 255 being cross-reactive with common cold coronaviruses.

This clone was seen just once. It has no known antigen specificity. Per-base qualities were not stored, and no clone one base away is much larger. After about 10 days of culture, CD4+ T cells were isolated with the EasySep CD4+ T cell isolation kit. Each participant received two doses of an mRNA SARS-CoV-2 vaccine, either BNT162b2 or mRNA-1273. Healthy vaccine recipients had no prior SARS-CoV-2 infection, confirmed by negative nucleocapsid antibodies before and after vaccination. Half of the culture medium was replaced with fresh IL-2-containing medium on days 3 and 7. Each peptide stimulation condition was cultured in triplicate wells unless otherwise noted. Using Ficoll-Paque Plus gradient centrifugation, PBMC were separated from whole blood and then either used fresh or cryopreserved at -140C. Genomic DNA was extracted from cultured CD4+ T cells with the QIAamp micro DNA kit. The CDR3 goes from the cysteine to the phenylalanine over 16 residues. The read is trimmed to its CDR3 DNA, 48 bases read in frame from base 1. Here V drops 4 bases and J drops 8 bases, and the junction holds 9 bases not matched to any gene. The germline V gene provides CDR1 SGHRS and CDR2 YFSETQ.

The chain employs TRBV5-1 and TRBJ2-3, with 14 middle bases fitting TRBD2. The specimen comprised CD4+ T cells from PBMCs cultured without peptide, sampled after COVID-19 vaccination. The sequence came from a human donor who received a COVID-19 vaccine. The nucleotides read TGCGCCAGCAGCAACGCCGGGACTAGCGGGAGTAGTACGCAGTATTTT. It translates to CASSNAGTSGSSTQYF.